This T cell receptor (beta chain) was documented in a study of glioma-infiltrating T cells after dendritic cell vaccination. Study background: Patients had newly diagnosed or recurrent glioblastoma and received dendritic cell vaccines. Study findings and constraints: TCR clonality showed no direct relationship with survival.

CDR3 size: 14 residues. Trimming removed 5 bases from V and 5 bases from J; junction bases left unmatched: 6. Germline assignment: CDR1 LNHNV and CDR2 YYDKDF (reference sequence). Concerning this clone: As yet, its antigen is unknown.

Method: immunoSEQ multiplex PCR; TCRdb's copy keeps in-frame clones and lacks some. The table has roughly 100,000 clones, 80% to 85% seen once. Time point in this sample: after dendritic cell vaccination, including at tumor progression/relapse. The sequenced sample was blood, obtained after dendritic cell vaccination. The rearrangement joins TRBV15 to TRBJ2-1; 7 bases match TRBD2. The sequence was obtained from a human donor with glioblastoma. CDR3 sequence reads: CATSGGLENNEQFF. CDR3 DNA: TGTGCCACCAGCGGCGGACTAGAGAACAATGAGCAGTTCTTC.